Detailed here is one T cell receptor beta chain. The antigen is undetermined. The data were taken from a study of post-analysis software for immune sequencing data. Unique molecular identifiers were built into the TCR beta cDNA libraries. TCRdb processed the PCR reads anew with MiXCR; each CDR3 protein has one entry. The data contain hundreds of thousands of distinct CDR3 sequences, about 32% of them seen just once; the ten biggest clones take up more than 0.45%. The study, taken as a whole, reports: TRBV5-6, TRBV5-1 and TRBV20-1 belonged to a set of roughly five TRBV segments that were more frequent in patients than controls.

The length of the CDR3 is 13 residues. Germline V gives CDR1 DFQATT, CDR2 SNEGSKA (reference sequence). Trimming pared 5 bases from V and 5 bases from J, leaving 15 bases between. The sample comprised blood. V usage is TRBV20-1 and J usage is TRBJ1-1, with a weak D call TRBD1 (6 bases). The sequence derives from a girl aged 10-17 years with multiple sclerosis. The CDR3 is CSAVVGGGTEAFF. DNA of the CDR3: TGCAGTGCTGTGGTAGGGGGAGGGACTGAAGCTTTCTTT.